This TCR beta chain comes out of a study of T cell responses to AZD1222 COVID-19 vaccine. Study findings and constraints: Researchers took repertoire samples only after the peak T cell response had come.

This clone was counted once. Its target is not known. The sample holds other DNA sequences that translate to the same CDR3. CDR1 and CDR2 (germline): SGDLS, YYNGEE. Trimming pared 0 bases from V and 1 base from J, leaving 4 bases between. This CDR3 is built from 13 residues. Clones were read by immunoSEQ multiplex PCR, and TCRdb kept only the in-frame ones, dropping some. The data hold 150,000 to 200,000 clones, with around nine tenths observed a single time. This TCR was sampled from an adult in good health. This chain connects TRBV9 to TRBJ1-1, with unresolved D. The specimen comprised peripheral blood, sampled on day 0 of AZD1222 vaccination. CDR3 nucleotides: TGTGCCAGCAGCGTAGTCACGAACACTGAAGCTTTCTTT. This translates into CASSVVTNTEAFF.